The TCR beta chain under discussion was sequenced for a study of tumor and adjacent non-tumor tissue in lung cancer. Study-wide points: Tumor tissue had significantly higher TCR diversity than normal lung.

Per germline, CDR1 SQVTM and CDR2 ANQGSEA. The CDR3 runs to 13 residues. No cell sorting was done before RNA was extracted from the tissue. As regards this clonotype: Its antigen is currently unknown. One end of the junction varies from germline; a read error may be responsible.

The library came from three nested PCR rounds adapted from ARM-PCR protocols. Using its own MiXCR run on the multiplex PCR reads, TCRdb lists one record per CDR3 protein. The table records about 76,000 distinct CDR3 sequences, less than 75% of them present only once. The chain combines TRBV29-1 with TRBJ2-7; D may correspond to TRBD1 or TRBD2 (5 bases each). This TCR was recovered from an older woman with non-small cell lung cancer. The sample taken for sequencing was lung tumor tissue. CDR3 protein: CSAGKGLYYEQYF. The CDR3 DNA reads as TGCAGTGCCGGGAAGGGGCTGTACTACGAACAGTACTTC.